These 15 T cell receptor beta chains share one sample of origin, sequenced in a study of early T cells in non-severe SARS-CoV-2 infection. TCRdb re-derived calls from the 5' RACE reads in MiXCR, one entry per CDR3 protein. The data contain 45,000 to 65,000 distinct CDR3 sequences, approximately 10% of them singletons. The sample taken for sequencing was whole blood. Receptor source: an adult who was a healthcare worker with PCR-confirmed SARS-CoV-2 infection or an uninfected control (not recorded which).

This clonotype was seen ten or more times. Written as DNA, the CDR3 is TGTGCCAGCAGCCCGAGAACGGCGGGACCCTACGAGCAGTACTTC. This translates into CASSPRTAGPYEQYF. The V call is TRBV11-3, the J call TRBJ2-7, with D perhaps TRBD2 (6 bases). Between the trimmed V and J ends, which lost 5 bases and 2 bases, there was a span of 16 bases. The CDR3 length is 15 residues. From germline, CDR1 is SGHNT and CDR2 YENEEA.

The chain combines TRBV9 with TRBJ2-2, with TRBD1 as a possible D gene (6 bases). Trimming shortened V by 4 bases and J by 3 bases, and 10 bases separated the two germline ends. Germline loops: CDR1 SGDLS, CDR2 YYNGEE. The CDR3 sequence is 14 residues long. CDR3 sequence (DNA): TGTGCCAGCAGCCCCCGGACAGACACCGGGGAGCTGTTTTTT. This gives the protein CASSPRTDTGELFF.

In this sample, this clonotype turned up many times. This chain joins TRBV6-2 or TRBV6-3 and TRBJ1-1, with D unclear. CDR3 length equals 11 residues. Germline V gives CDR1 MNHEY, CDR2 SVGEGT. V was trimmed by 6 bases and J by 0 bases, leaving 2 bases between them. This CDR3 is CASRVNTEAFF. CDR3 coding DNA: TGTGCCAGCAGGGTGAACACTGAAGCTTTCTTT.

A word on this clonotype: A read error may explain this, as a much larger clone is one base away. The chain employs TRBV7-8 and TRBJ2-2; tentatively, D is TRBD1 or TRBD2 (5 bases each). CDR3 length equals 13 residues. The germline V gene has CDR1 SGHVS and CDR2 FQNEAQ. CDR3 nucleotides: TGTGTCAGCAGCTCAGGGAGCACCGGGGAGCTGTTTTTT. This gives the protein CVSSSGSTGELFF.

This clonotype has a handful of counts. The chain has TRBV5-6 and TRBJ1-4; weak D call: TRBD1 (5 bases). This CDR3 has 15 amino acids. Trimming pared 3 bases from V and 7 bases from J, leaving 16 bases between. Germline V CDR1 and CDR2: SGHDT, YYEEEE. The DNA for the CDR3 is TGTGCCAGCAGCTCACTCCCGGGACGGGGTGAAAAACTGTTTTTT. This sequence encodes CASSSLPGRGEKLFF.

This clonotype was found many times. This chain joins TRBV12-3 or TRBV12-4 and TRBJ2-5, with D possibly matching TRBD2 (6 bases). Trimming took off 7 bases at V and 2 bases at J, with 20 bases between the two ends. The CDR3 length is 16 residues. Written as DNA, the CDR3 is TGTGCCAGCACCAAGGGCAGCAGTAGCGGTCAAGAGACCCAGTACTTC. Encoded protein: CASTKGSSSGQETQYF.

This clonotype was counted ten times or more. This sequence joins TRBV19 and TRBJ1-2, with 9 bases fitting TRBD1. From germline, CDR1 is LNHDA and CDR2 SQIVND (reference sequence). Trimming took 2 bases from V and 8 from J; bases not matched to a gene: 9. This CDR3 spans 15 amino acids. The CDR3 DNA is TGTGCCAGTAGTATATTCGGAACAGGGGGCGACGGCTACACCTTC. Residues: CASSIFGTGGDGYTF.

This clonotype was observed at least ten times. The chain combines TRBV6-6 with TRBJ2-2; 10 bases fit TRBD2. CDR3 length: 17 amino acids. Per the germline V gene, CDR1 is MNHNY and CDR2 is SVGAGI (reference sequence). V was pared by 3 bases and J by 6 bases, with 10 bases of the junction left unmatched. CDR3: CASSYLSGRASAGELFF. For the CDR3, the DNA is TGTGCCAGCAGTTATCTCAGCGGGAGGGCCTCGGCCGGGGAGCTGTTTTTT.

This clonotype was recorded at least ten times. The rearrangement uses TRBV5-1 and TRBJ1-5; maybe TRBD1 (6 bases). The CDR3 loop spans 17 amino acids. V lost 2 bases to trimming and J lost 3 bases, with 18 bases between them. From germline, CDR1 is SGHRS and CDR2 YFSETQ. CDR3 in amino acids: CASSLGASGQLNQPQHF. CDR3 DNA sequence: TGCGCCAGCAGCTTAGGGGCGAGTGGACAGCTCAATCAGCCCCAGCATTTT.

This clonotype has at least ten counts. The chain links TRBV29-1 to TRBJ1-3; no reliable D call. Per germline, CDR1 SQVTM and CDR2 ANQGSEA. The V gene lost 7 bases and the J gene lost 2 bases, with 6 bases spanning the gap. CDR3 length equals 11 residues. The chain's CDR3 is CSGDTGNTIYF. The CDR3, as DNA: TGCAGCGGAGACACTGGAAACACCATATATTTT.

Ten or more counts support this clonotype. The J gene is TRBJ1-2, the V gene TRBV11-2, with D possibly TRBD1 on 5 matching bases. Trimming shortened V by 0 bases and J by 2 bases, and 7 bases separated the two germline ends. The CDR3 runs 14 residues. From germline, CDR1 is SGHAT and CDR2 FQNNGV. The CDR3 nucleotides read TGTGCCAGCAGCTTAGACGGGGCCAACTATGGCTACACCTTC. It encodes CASSLDGANYGYTF.

In its sample, this clonotype was seen a few times. The chain is built from TRBV29-1 and TRBJ2-2; D might be TRBD1 (6 bases). Trimming left V 3 bases short and J 7 bases short, with 12 bases between. In germline, CDR1 is SQVTM, CDR2 ANQGSEA. The CDR3 extends over 13 amino acids. CDR3 nucleotides: TGCAGCGTTGATATGACAGGCGGCGGGGAGCTGTTTTTT. Translating it yields CSVDMTGGGELFF.

The chain couples TRBV5-1 to TRBJ2-3, with TRBD2 matching over 7 bases. Germline loops: CDR1 SGHRS, CDR2 YFSETQ. V dropped 4 bases and J dropped 7; count of bases not matched to a gene: 12. This CDR3 has 15 amino acids. The CDR3 sequence is CASSPREGRQHTQYF. CDR3 nucleotides: TGCGCCAGCAGCCCGAGGGAGGGGAGACAACATACGCAGTATTTT. The whole variable domain, remainder taken from reference TRBV5-1 and TRBJ2-3, is KAGVTQTPRYLIKTRGQQVTLSCSPISGHRSVSWYQQTPGQGLQFLFEYFSETQRNKGNFPGRFSGRQFSNSRSEMNVSTLELGDSALYLCASSPREGRQHTQYFGPGTRLTVL.

This clonotype showed up many times. The rearrangement uses TRBV6-2 or TRBV6-3 and TRBJ2-7; 8 positions agree with TRBD1. CDR1 and CDR2 from the germline V gene are MNHEY and SVGEGT. This CDR3 is built from 16 residues. V trimming: 4 bases; J trimming: 2 bases; junction bases outside the gene matches: 10. CDR3 protein: CASSSRSGQGPYEQYF. CDR3 in DNA: TGTGCCAGCAGTTCCCGGTCCGGACAGGGCCCCTACGAGCAGTACTTC.

This clonotype was found many times. The V gene is TRBV11-2, the J gene TRBJ1-5; the D is unclear. Germline CDR1 SGHAT, CDR2 FQNNGV. The CDR3 totals 12 residues. V lost 4 bases, J lost 3 bases, and 4 bases lay in between. The CDR3 sequence is CASSSNNQPQHF. The CDR3 coding sequence is TGTGCCAGCAGCTCCAACAATCAGCCCCAGCATTTT.